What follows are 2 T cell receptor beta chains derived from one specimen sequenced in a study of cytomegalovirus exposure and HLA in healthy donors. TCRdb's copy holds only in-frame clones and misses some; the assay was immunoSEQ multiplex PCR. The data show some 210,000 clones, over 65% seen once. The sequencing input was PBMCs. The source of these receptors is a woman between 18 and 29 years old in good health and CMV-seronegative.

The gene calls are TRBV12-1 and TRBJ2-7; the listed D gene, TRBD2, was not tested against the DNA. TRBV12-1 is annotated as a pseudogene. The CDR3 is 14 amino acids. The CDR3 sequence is CASSPPDSYYEQYF. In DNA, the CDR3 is TGTGCCAGCAGCCCCCCTGACTCCTACTACGAGCAGTACTTC.

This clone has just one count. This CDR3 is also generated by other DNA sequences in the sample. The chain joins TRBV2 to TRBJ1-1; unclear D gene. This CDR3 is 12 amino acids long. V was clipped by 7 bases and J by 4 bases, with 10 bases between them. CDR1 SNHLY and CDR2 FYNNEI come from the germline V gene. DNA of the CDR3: TGTGCCAGCATTGTTTGGGGCACTGAAGCTTTCTTT. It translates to CASIVWGTEAFF.